What follows is one T cell receptor (beta chain) and its context. Its antigen is as yet unknown. This sample also contains other DNA sequences that code for the same CDR3. Generated by immunoSEQ multiplex PCR, the TCRdb table keeps only in-frame clones and is missing some. The table lists around 70,000 clones, approximately 82% of them singletons, with 6% to 8% in the top ten. This specimen belongs to a study of OX40 agonist ivuxolimab in advanced cancers. As for the study in general: The treatment was a fully human IgG2 OX40 agonist, ivuxolimab.

Study observations and caveats: Some nonresponders also had low normalized T-cell clonal expansion.

CDR3 length: 12 residues. Between the trimmed V and J ends, which lost 3 bases and 1 base, there was a span of 4 bases. Germline lookup yields CDR1 SEHNR and CDR2 FQNEAQ (reference sequence). The rearrangement links TRBV7-9 to TRBJ2-7; D is unclear. This sample comprised CD4+ or CD8+ T cells sorted from blood, obtained in a trial of the OX40 agonist ivuxolimab. The receptor was isolated from an adult with an advanced solid tumor such as melanoma, head and neck, liver or kidney cancer. Here the CDR3 reads CASSFGSYEQYF. CDR3 DNA sequence: TGTGCCAGCAGCTTTGGGTCCTACGAGCAGTACTTC.